The next 27 T cell receptor beta chains were all read from a single sample in a study of read filtering for tumor transcriptome and immune sequencing. The library was built from around 400 ng RNA with molecular barcoded adaptors for alpha/delta and beta/gamma chains. MiXCR, applied by TCRdb to the reads, yields one record per CDR3 protein. This table holds tens of thousands of distinct CDR3 sequences, about 21% found once. Material for sequencing was a population of CD138-negative cells sorted from bone marrow. Receptors originate from a donor at least 40 years old with multiple myeloma.

Comment on this clonotype: A single base separates this from a much larger clone, so it may be a read error. The rearrangement uses TRBV9 and TRBJ2-3; a possible D gene is TRBD1 (5 bases). This CDR3 is 17 amino acids long. V shed 0 bases and J shed 1 base, with 15 bases lying between them. Germline V lookup: CDR1 SGDLS, CDR2 YYNGEE. As DNA, the CDR3 is TGTGCCAGCAGCGTAGATCTAGAGGACACCCGCACAGATACGCAGTATTTT. It translates to CASSVDLEDTRTDTQYF.

This clonotype was picked up many times. This chain uses TRBV5-4 with TRBJ1-2, with TRBD1 matching 7 bases. The CDR3 totals 15 residues. Trimming took 4 bases from V and 1 from J; bases not matched to a gene: 7. Germline-derived CDR1 and CDR2 are SGHNT and YYREEE (reference sequence). The CDR3 DNA reads as TGTGCCAGCAGCGTCCCCGACAGGGATAACTATGGCTACACCTTC. Translation gives CASSVPDRDNYGYTF.

In its sample, this clonotype was seen many times. The V gene is TRBV20-1, the J gene TRBJ1-5; D uncertain. Germline CDR1 is DFQATT and CDR2 is SNEGSKA (reference sequence). The CDR3 consists of 13 residues. Trimming took off 4 bases at V and 4 bases at J, with 11 bases between the two ends. CDR3 amino acids: CSAIKNQNQPQHF. CDR3 bases: TGCAGTGCTATCAAAAACCAAAATCAGCCCCAGCATTTT.

Many counts were recorded for this clonotype. V and J are TRBV20-1 and TRBJ2-5, with D possibly being TRBD2 (6 bases). In germline, CDR1 is DFQATT, CDR2 SNEGSKA (reference sequence). The CDR3 has 14 residues. V dropped 6 bases and J dropped 4 bases, with 18 bases sitting between them. CDR3 DNA: TGCAGTGCACTTAAGGAGGGCCGGGGAGAGACCCAGTACTTC. It codes for CSALKEGRGETQYF.

This clonotype was detected only a few times. In nucleotides, the CDR3 is TGTGCCACCAGCAGAGGGGTAGCGGGGGGGGGTACAGATACGCAGTATTTT. This encodes CATSRGVAGGGTDTQYF. The chain employs TRBV15 and TRBJ2-3; 11 bases are shared with TRBD2. The CDR3 is made up of 17 amino acids. Germline V gene data show CDR1 as LNHNV and CDR2 as YYDKDF (reference sequence). The junction had 6 bases not matched to a gene; V was cut back by 1 base and J by 3 bases.

There are a few counts of this clonotype. V usage is TRBV20-1 and J usage is TRBJ2-1, with 8 bases matching TRBD1. V was pared by 7 bases and J by 9 bases, with 17 bases of the junction left unmatched. Germline values: CDR1 DFQATT, CDR2 SNEGSKA (reference sequence). The length of the CDR3 is 15 residues. This CDR3 is CSVATASGGHIEQFF. The CDR3 nucleotides read TGCAGTGTCGCAACTGCGTCAGGGGGCCACATTGAGCAGTTCTTC.

This clonotype was observed many times. The chain employs TRBV15 and TRBJ2-1; D gene unclear. With 5 bases removed from V and 4 bases from J, the gap between germline ends came to 6 bases. The CDR3 has 12 amino acids. Germline loops: CDR1 LNHNV, CDR2 YYDKDF (reference sequence). CDR3 residues: CATSYSYNEQFF. DNA for the CDR3: TGTGCCACCAGCTATTCATACAATGAGCAGTTCTTC.

In regard to this clonotype: One base away lies a much larger clone, so this may be a sequencing read error. The gene calls are TRBV3-1 and TRBJ2-7; D unresolved. CDR1 is LGHDT and CDR2 is YNNKEL in the germline V gene (reference sequence). The CDR3 extends over 14 amino acids. The DNA of the CDR3 is TGTGACAGCAGCAAAATCGATGGGCCCTACGAGCAGTACTTC. Translation: CDSSKIDGPYEQYF.

Note on this clonotype: One junction end disagrees with the germline gene, perhaps due to a read error. J is TRBJ2-2 and V is TRBV12-3 or TRBV12-4; D unresolved. The CDR3 is 13 residues long. The CDR3 loop is CASRMSAPVELFF. CDR3 coding DNA: TGTGCCAGCAGGATGTCAGCCCCCGTGGAGCTGTTTTTC.

Concerning this clonotype itself: A much larger clone differs from this one at a single base, so this may be a read error. The chain recombines TRBV24-1 with TRBJ1-1; the D gene is possibly TRBD1 (5 bases). Germline loops: CDR1 KGHDR, CDR2 SFDVKD. CDR3 size: 13 residues. CDR3 nucleotide sequence: TGTGCCACCAGCGGGGGGATGAACACTGGAGCTTTCTTT. Its protein product is CATSGGMNTGAFF.

This clonotype showed up many times. The genes are TRBV7-9 and TRBJ1-1, with D possibly TRBD1 on 5 matching bases. Germline V lookup: CDR1 SEHNR, CDR2 FQNEAQ (reference sequence). This CDR3 region has 13 residues. The V gene lost 4 bases and the J gene lost 3 bases, with 9 bases spanning the gap. The CDR3 coding sequence is TGTGCCAGCAGCTCATCGGGGGACACTGAAGCTTTCTTT. It yields the protein CASSSSGDTEAFF.

This clonotype was seen ten or more times. The chain uses TRBV7-8 and TRBJ2-2; D is undetermined. Trimming stripped 7 bases from V and 2 bases from J, with 14 bases between. The CDR3 extends over 15 amino acids. Per germline, CDR1 SGHVS and CDR2 FQNEAQ. The CDR3 loop reads CASTPMAVNTGELFF. CDR3 DNA: TGTGCCAGCACCCCCATGGCAGTCAACACCGGGGAGCTGTTTTTT.

This clonotype was found many times. The rearrangement joins TRBV6-1 to TRBJ2-3, with TRBD2 matching 9 bases. Unmatched junction bases numbered 4, after V lost 6 bases and J lost 3 bases. The CDR3 runs to 14 residues. In germline, CDR1 is MNHNS, CDR2 SASEGT. This CDR3 reads CASRDSGRTDTQYF. The DNA for the CDR3 is TGTGCCAGCAGGGATAGCGGGAGAACAGATACGCAGTATTTT.

With respect to this clonotype: A read error may account for a junction end that differs from germline. This rearrangement joins TRBV12-3 or TRBV12-4 to TRBJ1-2; 8 positions agree with TRBD1. The CDR3 loop spans 16 amino acids. The CDR3 loop reads CASSNRTGKIVYGYAF. CDR3 nucleotide sequence: TGTGCCAGCAGTAACCGGACAGGGAAAATCGTCTATGGCTACGCCTTC.

This clonotype was seen more than once but under ten times. The chain has TRBV10-2 and TRBJ2-7, with a weak D call TRBD1 (7 bases). This CDR3 region has 12 residues. From germline, CDR1 is WSHSY and CDR2 SAAADI. V was cut by 7 bases and J by 4 bases, with 11 bases left in between. In nucleotides, the CDR3 is TGCGCCAGCACGGAGGGGGCGTACGAGCAGTACTTC. It yields the protein CASTEGAYEQYF.

V gene TRBV28 combines with J gene TRBJ1-3, with D possibly being TRBD1 (6 bases). Trimming stripped 6 bases from V and 3 bases from J, with 15 bases between. This CDR3 comprises 15 residues. CDR1 and CDR2 from the germline V gene are MDHEN and SYDVKM. The CDR3 reads CASSQAGARGNTIYF. The CDR3 bases are TGTGCCAGCAGCCAGGCGGGGGCGCGTGGAAACACCATATATTTT.

This clonotype was observed many times. V gene TRBV9 combines with J gene TRBJ2-2; D might be TRBD2 (6 bases). CDR1 and CDR2 from the germline V gene are SGDLS and YYNGEE. V gave up 2 bases and J gave up 5 bases, with 10 bases separating them. There are 14 residues in the CDR3. The CDR3 reads CASSVVSGTGELFF. The CDR3 DNA reads TGTGCCAGCAGCGTCGTTAGCGGAACCGGGGAGCTGTTTTTT. The whole variable domain, remainder taken from reference TRBV9 and TRBJ2-2, is DSGVTQTPKHLITATGQRVTLRCSPRSGDLSVYWYQQSLDQGLQFLIQYYNGEERAKGNILERFSAQQFPDLHSELNLSSLELGDSALYFCASSVVSGTGELFFGEGSRLTVL.

In this sample, this clonotype turned up many times. This chain joins TRBV29-1 and TRBJ2-3; no definite D call. The germline V and J ends were trimmed by 0 bases and 4 bases, with 11 bases remaining between them. There are 14 residues in the CDR3. CDR1 is SQVTM and CDR2 is ANQGSEA in the germline V gene. The CDR3 reads CSVEDLATADTQYF. The CDR3 DNA reads as TGCAGCGTTGAAGATTTGGCTACGGCAGATACGCAGTATTTT.

This chain links TRBV19 with TRBJ2-2; D possibly corresponds to TRBD2 (5 bases). V was trimmed by 4 bases and J by 6 bases, leaving 18 bases between them. The CDR3 loop spans 16 amino acids. CDR1 LNHDA and CDR2 SQIVND come from the germline V gene (reference sequence). The CDR3 DNA sequence: TGTGCCAGTAGTAAGTCCCAGGTCAGAGGGTCCGGGGAGCTGTTTTTT. This translates into CASSKSQVRGSGELFF.

With respect to this clonotype: The CDR3 does not end in the conserved phenylalanine or tryptophan, so this is likely a read error. This chain links TRBV28 with TRBJ2-2; no definite D call. V was cut by 8 bases and J by 0 bases, with 7 bases left in between. The CDR3 runs 13 residues. The germline gives CDR1 MDHEN, CDR2 SYDVKM. CDR3 DNA: TGTGCCAGCCAGTGGGCGAACACCGGGGAGCTGTTTTCT. The encoded protein is CASQWANTGELFS.

At least ten counts were recorded for this clonotype. Here the CDR3 reads CASSLQALAATDTQYF. DNA of the CDR3: TGTGCCAGCAGCTTGCAAGCCCTAGCGGCCACAGATACGCAGTATTTT. The chain recombines TRBV7-6 with TRBJ2-3, with 7 bases aligning to TRBD2. The V gene end was trimmed by 3 bases and the J gene end by 2 bases; junction bases not matched to a gene: 8. The CDR3 loop spans 16 amino acids. The germline CDR1 and CDR2 sequences are SGHVS and FNYEAQ.

The chain uses TRBV5-4 and TRBJ2-3, with 16 bases matching TRBD2. Trimming at V came to 0 bases and at J to 3 bases, leaving 4 bases not matched to a gene. The CDR3 length is 18 residues. CDR1 SGHNT and CDR2 YYREEE come from the germline V gene (reference sequence). The CDR3 reads CASSLGGLAGGRTDTQYF. DNA of the CDR3: TGTGCCAGCAGCTTGGGGGGACTAGCGGGGGGGCGAACAGATACGCAGTATTTT.

As to this clonotype: A much larger clonotype is one base distant, so this may be a read error. The chain joins TRBV5-5 to TRBJ2-5; a weak D match, TRBD1 (6 bases). CDR1 SGHKS and CDR2 YYEKEE come from the germline V gene (reference sequence). This CDR3 is built from 15 residues. The DNA of the CDR3 is TGTGCCAGCAGTCGGCAGGGGACCGACCAAGAGGCCCAGTACTTC. It yields the protein CASSRQGTDQEAQYF.

There are many counts of this clonotype. This chain uses TRBV10-3 with TRBJ2-5, with TRBD1 matching over 9 bases. CDR1 and CDR2 (germline): ENHRY, SYGVKD. The CDR3 spans 14 residues. J lost 5 bases, V lost 9 bases, and 10 bases had no gene match. The CDR3 region has the DNA TGTGCCATTTCCTCGGGACAGGGTACGGAGACCCAGTACTTC. It yields the protein CAISSGQGTETQYF.

This clonotype was detected many times. The chain recombines TRBV28 with TRBJ2-1; 7 bases map to TRBD1. V lost 3 bases, J lost 7 bases, and 9 bases stayed unmatched. This CDR3 has 15 amino acids. Germline values: CDR1 MDHEN, CDR2 SYDVKM. The CDR3 here is CASSFPTGIGNEQFF. As DNA, the CDR3 is TGTGCCAGCAGTTTTCCGACAGGGATTGGTAATGAGCAGTTCTTC.

In this sample, this clonotype turned up many times. The rearrangement joins TRBV24-1 to TRBJ2-1, with 12 bases lining up with TRBD2. Per the germline V gene, CDR1 is KGHDR and CDR2 is SFDVKD. This CDR3 spans 16 amino acids. Unmatched junction bases numbered 6, after V lost 4 bases and J lost 6 bases. CDR3: CATSELAGGPGNEQFF. The CDR3 DNA sequence: TGTGCCACCAGTGAGCTAGCGGGAGGGCCGGGCAATGAGCAGTTCTTC.

Ten or more counts support this clonotype. This sequence joins TRBV30 and TRBJ2-5; D possibly uses TRBD1 or TRBD2 (6 bases each). The CDR3 runs 12 residues. V lost 5 bases, J lost 5 bases, and 12 bases lay in between. Germline V gives CDR1 GTSNPN, CDR2 SVGIG (reference sequence). CDR3 nucleotide sequence: TGTGCCTGGCGTCGGGGGCTGGAGACCCAGTACTTC. Translated: CAWRRGLETQYF.